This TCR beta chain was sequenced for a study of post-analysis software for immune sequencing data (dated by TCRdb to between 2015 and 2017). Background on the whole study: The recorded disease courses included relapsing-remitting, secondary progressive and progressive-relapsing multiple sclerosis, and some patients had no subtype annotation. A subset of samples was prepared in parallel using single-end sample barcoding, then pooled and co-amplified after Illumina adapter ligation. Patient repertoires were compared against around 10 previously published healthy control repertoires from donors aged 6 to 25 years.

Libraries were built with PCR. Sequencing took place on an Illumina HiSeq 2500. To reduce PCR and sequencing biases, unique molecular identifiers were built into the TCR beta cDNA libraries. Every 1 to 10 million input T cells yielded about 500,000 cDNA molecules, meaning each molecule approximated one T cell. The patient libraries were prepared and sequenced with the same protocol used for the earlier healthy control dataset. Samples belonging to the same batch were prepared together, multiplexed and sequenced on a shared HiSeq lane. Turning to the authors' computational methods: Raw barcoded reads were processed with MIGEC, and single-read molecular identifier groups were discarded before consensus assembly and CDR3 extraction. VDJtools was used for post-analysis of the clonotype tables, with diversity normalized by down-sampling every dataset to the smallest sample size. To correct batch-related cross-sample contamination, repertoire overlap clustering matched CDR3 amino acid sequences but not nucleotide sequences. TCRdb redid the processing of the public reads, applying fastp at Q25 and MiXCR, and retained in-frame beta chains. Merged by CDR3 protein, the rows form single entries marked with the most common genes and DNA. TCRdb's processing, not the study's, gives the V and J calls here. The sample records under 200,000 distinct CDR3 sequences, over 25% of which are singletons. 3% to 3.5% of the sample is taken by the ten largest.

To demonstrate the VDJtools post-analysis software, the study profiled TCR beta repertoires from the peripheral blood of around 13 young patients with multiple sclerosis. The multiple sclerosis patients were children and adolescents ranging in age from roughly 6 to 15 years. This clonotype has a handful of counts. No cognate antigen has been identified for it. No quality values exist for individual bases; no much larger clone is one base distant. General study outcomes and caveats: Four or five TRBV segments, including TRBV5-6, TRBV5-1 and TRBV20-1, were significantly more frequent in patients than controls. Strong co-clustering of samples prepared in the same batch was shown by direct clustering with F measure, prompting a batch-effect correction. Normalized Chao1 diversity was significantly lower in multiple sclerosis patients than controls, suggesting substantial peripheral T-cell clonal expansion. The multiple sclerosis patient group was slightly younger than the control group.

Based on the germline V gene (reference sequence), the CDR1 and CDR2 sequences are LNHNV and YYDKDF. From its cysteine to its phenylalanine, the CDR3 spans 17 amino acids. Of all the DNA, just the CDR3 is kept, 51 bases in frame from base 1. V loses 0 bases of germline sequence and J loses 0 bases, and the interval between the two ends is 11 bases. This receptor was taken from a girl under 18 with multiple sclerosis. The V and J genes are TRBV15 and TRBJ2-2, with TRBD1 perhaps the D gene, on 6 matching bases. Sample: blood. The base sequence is TGTGCCACCAGCAGAGAAATGGACAGTACGAACACCGGGGAGCTGTTTTTT. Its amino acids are CATSREMDSTNTGELFF.